This note documents a single T cell receptor (beta chain) sequence. Its antigen is not known. PCR used 60 Vbeta primers and 13 Jbeta primers. Repertoires were generated with immunoSEQ multiplex PCR, while TCRdb's copy carries only in-frame clones and drops some. In the table there are more than 110,000 clones, roughly 75% of which are singletons. This specimen belongs to a study of cytomegalovirus exposure and HLA in healthy donors. General study results and limits: Follow-up analysis seemed to connect common viral pathogens with several of the most significant clusters identified. TCR beta V segments were, for the most part, productive about 87% or about 30% of the time in an earlier analysis. With later analysis, a missense DCLRE1C variant became linked to TCR beta V- and J-gene trimming.

Germline CDR1 reads SGHRS; CDR2 reads YFSETQ. The CDR3 runs to 13 residues. V lost 3 bases, J lost 3 bases, and 10 bases lay in between. Sample: PBMCs. J is TRBJ2-7 and V is TRBV5-1; TRBD1 might be the D (5 bases). The TCR comes from a man aged 35-49 years in good health and CMV-seropositive. DNA of the CDR3: TGCGCCAGCAGCTACACAGGTAACTACGAGCAGTACTTC. Its protein is CASSYTGNYEQYF.